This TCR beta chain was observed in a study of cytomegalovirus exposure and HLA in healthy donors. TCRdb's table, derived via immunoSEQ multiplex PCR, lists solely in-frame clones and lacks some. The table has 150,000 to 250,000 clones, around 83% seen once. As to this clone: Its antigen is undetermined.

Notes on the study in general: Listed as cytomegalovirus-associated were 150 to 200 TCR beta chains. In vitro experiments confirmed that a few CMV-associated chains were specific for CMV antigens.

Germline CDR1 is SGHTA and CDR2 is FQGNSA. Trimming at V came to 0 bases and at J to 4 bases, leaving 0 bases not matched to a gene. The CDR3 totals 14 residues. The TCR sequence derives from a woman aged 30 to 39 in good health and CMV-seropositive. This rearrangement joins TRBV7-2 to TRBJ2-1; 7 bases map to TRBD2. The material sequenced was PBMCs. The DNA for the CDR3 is TGTGCCAGCAGCTTAGCCGGGAGGTACAATGAGCAGTTCTTC. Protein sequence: CASSLAGRYNEQFF.